This entry lists 15 T cell receptor beta chains sequenced from one sample in a study of cytomegalovirus exposure and HLA in healthy donors. The PCR was carried out with 60 Vbeta primers and 13 Jbeta primers. Assay: immunoSEQ multiplex PCR; the TCRdb copy retains only in-frame clones and omits some. The profile shows 130,000 or so clones, about 8.5% of them singletons. Sequenced material: PBMCs. Receptors were obtained from a man aged 35-49 years in good health and CMV-seronegative.

This clone was counted between two and nine times. The V gene is TRBV11-3, the J gene TRBJ1-1, with D uncertain. This CDR3 spans 12 amino acids. The V end was cut by 0 bases, the J end by 6 bases, with 5 bases between. Germline V gene lookup returns CDR1 SGHNT and CDR2 YENEEA. This CDR3 is CASSLDGAEAFF. CDR3 DNA sequence: TGTGCCAGCAGCTTAGACGGGGCTGAAGCTTTCTTT.

This clone was found a few times. CDR3 residues: CAWSVYYSTDTQYF. CDR3 DNA sequence: TGTGCCTGGAGTGTATATTATAGCACAGATACGCAGTATTTT. The chain has TRBV30 and TRBJ2-3; D is undetermined. The V gene's germline CDR1 is GTSNPN and CDR2 SVGIG (reference sequence). The ends were cut back, 0 bases at V and 0 bases at J, with 7 bases in the middle. The CDR3 contains 14 residues.

The V gene is TRBV11-3, the J gene TRBJ2-5; 7 bases match TRBD2. The germline V gene encodes CDR1 SGHNT and CDR2 YENEEA. CDR3 length equals 15 residues. J gave up 2 bases and V 5 bases, and 8 bases lay outside the gene matches. This chain's CDR3 is CASSLGGTSQETQYF. In DNA, the CDR3 is TGTGCCAGCAGCCTGGGGGGGACTTCACAAGAGACCCAGTACTTC.

This rearrangement joins TRBV4-1 to TRBJ2-2, with D unclear. Germline assignment: CDR1 MGHRA and CDR2 YSYEKL. The CDR3 has 14 amino acids. V lost 4 bases, J lost 5 bases, and 11 bases lay in between. The CDR3 loop is CASSPILKTGELFF. CDR3 coding DNA: TGCGCCAGCAGCCCAATACTAAAGACCGGGGAGCTGTTTTTT.

This clone was observed a handful of times. The chain links TRBV5-8 to TRBJ2-1; possible D gene TRBD2, 6 bases. The CDR3 is 15 amino acids. Germline CDR1 and CDR2: SGHTS and YDEGEE. Trimming removed 5 bases from V and 2 bases from J, with 14 bases in between. CDR3 in amino acids: CASRPRLVTYNEQFF. DNA for the CDR3: TGTGCCAGCAGGCCCCGACTAGTAACCTACAATGAGCAGTTCTTC.

The rearrangement uses TRBV18 and TRBJ2-5; D remains unclear. Germline V gene data show CDR1 as KGHSH and CDR2 as LQKENI. V was pared by 6 bases and J by 5 bases, with 10 bases between. This CDR3 has 12 residues. The chain's CDR3 is CASSGRKETQYF. In DNA form, the CDR3 reads TGTGCCAGCTCCGGCAGGAAGGAGACCCAGTACTTC.

The rearrangement joins TRBV14 to TRBJ2-1; 14 nucleotides agree with TRBD2. Germline CDR1 SGHDN, CDR2 FVKESK. V trimming: 0 bases; J trimming: 0 bases; junction bases outside the gene matches: 7. The CDR3 spans 20 residues. CDR3 in amino acids: CASSQDWGTSGGYSYNEQFF. The CDR3 bases are TGTGCCAGCAGCCAAGATTGGGGGACTAGCGGGGGATACTCCTACAATGAGCAGTTCTTC.

About this clone: One end of the junction varies from germline; a read error may be responsible. The V call is TRBV10-3, the J call TRBJ2-6; 7 bases are a match to TRBD1. The CDR3 covers 15 residues. Germline V CDR1 and CDR2: ENHRY, SYGVKD. The CDR3 spells CASSEKGAGANVLTF. As DNA, the CDR3 is TGTGCCAGCAGTGAGAAGGGGGCCGGGGCCAACGTCCTGACTTTC.

This clone was counted between two and nine times. The J gene is TRBJ1-2, the V gene TRBV5-6, with 8 nucleotides matching TRBD1. Trimming cost V 0 bases and J 5 bases; bases outside gene matches: 6. CDR1 and CDR2 (germline): SGHDT, YYEEEE. The CDR3 contains 15 residues. This chain's CDR3 is CASSLASRGRYGYTF. Here the CDR3 DNA reads TGTGCCAGCAGCTTGGCTTCCAGGGGGCGGTATGGCTACACCTTC. The full variable domain, rest sourced from reference TRBV5-6 and TRBJ1-2, is DAGVTQSPTHLIKTRGQQVTLRCSPKSGHDTVSWYQQALGQGPQFIFQYYEEEERQRGNFPDRFSGHQFPNYSSELNVNALLLGDSALYLCASSLASRGRYGYTFGSGTRLTVV.

This clone was counted between two and nine times. The chain links TRBV28 to TRBJ1-6; 9 nucleotides line up with TRBD1. Germline V CDR1 and CDR2: MDHEN, SYDVKM. This CDR3 region has 14 residues. V shed 7 bases, J shed 4 bases, and the junction held 2 bases outside the gene matches. CDR3 region: CASKDRGYNSPLHF. The DNA for the CDR3 is TGTGCCAGCAAGGACAGGGGATATAATTCACCCCTCCACTTT.

This clone has at least ten counts. The CDR3 bases are TGTGCCAGCAGCGTAGGTCACAGATCAGATACGCAGTATTTT. Amino acid sequence: CASSVGHRSDTQYF. The chain has TRBV9 and TRBJ2-3; no clear D. V lost 0 bases, J lost 4 bases, and 9 bases lay in between. Germline V gives CDR1 SGDLS, CDR2 YYNGEE. The length of the CDR3 is 14 residues. The entire variable domain, with the rest obtained from reference TRBV9 and TRBJ2-3, is as follows: DSGVTQTPKHLITATGQRVTLRCSPRSGDLSVYWYQQSLDQGLQFLIQYYNGEERAKGNILERFSAQQFPDLHSELNLSSLELGDSALYFCASSVGHRSDTQYFGPGTRLTVL.

The table lists this clone with a few counts. The chain has TRBV25-1 and TRBJ2-7, with 11 nucleotides matching TRBD1. V shed 5 bases, J shed 4 bases, and the junction held 7 bases outside the gene matches. CDR1 is MGHDK, CDR2 SYGVNS, per germline. The CDR3 contains 15 residues. In nucleotides, the CDR3 is TGTGCCAGCAGTAAAAGGACAGGGGGCATTTACGAGCAGTACTTC. Residues: CASSKRTGGIYEQYF.

The chain uses TRBV4-1 and TRBJ2-7; no reliable D call. V was trimmed by 0 bases and J by 1 base, leaving 4 bases between them. CDR3 length equals 13 residues. Germline assignment: CDR1 MGHRA and CDR2 YSYEKL. The CDR3 sequence is CASSQERSYEQYF. In DNA, the CDR3 is TGCGCCAGCAGCCAAGAACGGTCCTACGAGCAGTACTTC.

The gene calls are TRBV6-5 and TRBJ2-1, with 7 nucleotides matching TRBD1. CDR1 and CDR2 (germline): MNHEY, SVGAGI. Trimming cost V 6 bases and J 3 bases; bases outside gene matches: 5. This CDR3 has 14 amino acids. CDR3 sequence: CASRRDRDYNEQFF. In DNA form, the CDR3 reads TGTGCCAGCAGACGGGACAGAGACTACAATGAGCAGTTCTTC.

This clone was seen a handful of times. The chain recombines TRBV9 with TRBJ2-6; D gene ambiguous. V lost 0 bases, J lost 0 bases, and 10 bases lay in between. The CDR3 contains 17 residues. The V gene's germline CDR1 is SGDLS and CDR2 YYNGEE. As DNA, the CDR3 is TGTGCCAGCAGCGTAGATCTAAGCGACTCTGGGGCCAACGTCCTGACTTTC. This sequence encodes CASSVDLSDSGANVLTF. The whole variable domain, remainder taken from reference TRBV9 and TRBJ2-6, is DSGVTQTPKHLITATGQRVTLRCSPRSGDLSVYWYQQSLDQGLQFLIQYYNGEERAKGNILERFSAQQFPDLHSELNLSSLELGDSALYFCASSVDLSDSGANVLTFGAGSRLTVL.